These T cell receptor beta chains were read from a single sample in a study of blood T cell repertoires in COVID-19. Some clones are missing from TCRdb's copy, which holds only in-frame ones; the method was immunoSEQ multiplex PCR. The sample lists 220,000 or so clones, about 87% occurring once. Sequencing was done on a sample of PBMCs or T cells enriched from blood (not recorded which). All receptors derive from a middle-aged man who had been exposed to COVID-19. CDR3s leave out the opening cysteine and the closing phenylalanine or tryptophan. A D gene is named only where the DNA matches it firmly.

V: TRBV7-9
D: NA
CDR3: ASSLATYEQY

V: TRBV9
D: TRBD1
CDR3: ASSVVGQGAGGYT

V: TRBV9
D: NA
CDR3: ASSVFAGQTSSGNTIY

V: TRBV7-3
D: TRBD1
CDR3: ASSLRTGNGYT

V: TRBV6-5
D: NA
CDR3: ASSYRSGNTEAF

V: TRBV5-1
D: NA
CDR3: ASRTGLDTEAF

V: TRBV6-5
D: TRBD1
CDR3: ASTLDRRRTEAF

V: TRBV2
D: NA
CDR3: ASSEFGGAYGYT

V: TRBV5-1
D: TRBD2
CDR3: ASTPTSGDGETQY

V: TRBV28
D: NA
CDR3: ASSSDFSGLVYSYNEQF

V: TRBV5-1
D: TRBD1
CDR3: ASSLTSTGGGREAF

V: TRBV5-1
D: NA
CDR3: ASSLAGYTGELF

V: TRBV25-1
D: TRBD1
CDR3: ASSGGQGNGNYGYT

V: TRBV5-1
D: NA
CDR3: ASSLRRVSDKNTEAF

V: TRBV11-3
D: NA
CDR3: ASNSYRGGDTEAF

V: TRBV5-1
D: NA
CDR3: ASSLEPGSNQPQH

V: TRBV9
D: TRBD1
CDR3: ASSLLGTGGSPLH